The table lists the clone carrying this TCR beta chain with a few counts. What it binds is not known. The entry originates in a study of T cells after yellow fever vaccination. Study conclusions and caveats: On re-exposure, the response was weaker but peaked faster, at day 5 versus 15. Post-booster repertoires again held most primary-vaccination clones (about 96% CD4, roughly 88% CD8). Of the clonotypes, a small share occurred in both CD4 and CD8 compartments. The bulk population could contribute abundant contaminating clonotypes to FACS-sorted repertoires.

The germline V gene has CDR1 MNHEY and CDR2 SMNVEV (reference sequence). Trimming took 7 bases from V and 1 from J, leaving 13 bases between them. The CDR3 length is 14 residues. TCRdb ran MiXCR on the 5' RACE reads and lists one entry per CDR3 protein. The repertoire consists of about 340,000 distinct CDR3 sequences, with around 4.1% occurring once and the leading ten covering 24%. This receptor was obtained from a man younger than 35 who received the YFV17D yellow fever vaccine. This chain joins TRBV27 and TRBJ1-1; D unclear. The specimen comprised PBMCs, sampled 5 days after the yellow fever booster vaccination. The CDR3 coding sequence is TGTGCCAGCAACCGCGCAGGTGGGAACACTGAAGCTTTCTTT. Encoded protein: CASNRAGGNTEAFF.